Listed below are T cell receptor beta chains from one sample, sequenced in a study of blood T cell repertoires in COVID-19. The repertoire was sequenced with immunoSEQ multiplex PCR; TCRdb's copy has only in-frame clones and lacks some. This sample has fewer than 250,000 clones, with less than 90% found just once. Sequencing was carried out using peripheral blood. The receptors stem from a man aged 70 or older with acute or convalescent COVID-19. Both conserved end residues are part of each CDR3. The D gene is left open where the match is weak. Size is omitted from some rows. Given values are once, few, many or a class for expanded clones.

>TRBV3-1/TRBV3-2|TRBJ2-3|TRBD1|-
CASSVRTGGAADTQYF
TGTGCCAGCAGCGTTCGGACAGGGGGCGCCGCAGATACGCAGTATTTT
>TRBV12-3/TRBV12-4|TRBJ1-2|-|many
CASSLAADSYTF
TGTGCCAGCAGTTTAGCCGCCGACAGCTACACCTTC
>TRBV29-1|TRBJ1-5|-|-
CSVAEGISNQPQHF
TGCAGCGTTGCGGAGGGGATTAGCAATCAGCCCCAGCATTTT
>TRBV30|TRBJ1-1|TRBD1|-
CAWETGVGSEAFF
TGTGCCTGGGAGACAGGGGTAGGGTCGGAAGCTTTCTTT
>TRBV29-1|TRBJ2-1|TRBD2|once
CSVDTSGNQVGNEQFF
TGCAGCGTTGATACTAGCGGGAACCAGGTGGGCAATGAGCAGTTCTTC
>TRBV19|TRBJ2-1|-|-
CASRERNEQFF
TGTGCCAGTCGAGAGCGGAATGAGCAGTTCTTC
>TRBV6-6|TRBJ1-5|-|-
CASSRTSSSYKGGNQPQHF
TGTGCCAGCAGTCGGACCTCCTCCTCTTACAAGGGGGGCAATCAGCCCCAGCATTTT
>TRBV7-6|TRBJ2-2|TRBD1|-
CASSLSTGGFTGELFF
TGTGCCAGCAGCCTGTCGACAGGGGGCTTCACCGGGGAGCTGTTTTTT
>TRBV7-9|TRBJ2-7|-|-
CASSSQGAYEQYF
TGTGCCAGCAGCTCACAGGGTGCCTACGAGCAGTACTTC
>TRBV7-9|TRBJ1-1|-|-
CASSPLGEAFF
TGTGCCAGCAGCCCCCTCGGTGAAGCTTTCTTT
>TRBV29-1|TRBJ1-4|TRBD1|-
CSAQGDASENEKLFF
TGCAGCGCCCAGGGGGACGCCTCCGAAAATGAAAAACTGTTTTTT
>TRBV5-6|TRBJ1-4|TRBD1|-
CASSSTAGGQGKLFF
TGTGCCAGCAGCTCCACGGCAGGGGGGCAAGGAAAACTGTTTTTT
>TRBV19|TRBJ1-4|-|-
CASSISGTHEKLFF
TGTGCCAGTAGTATTTCGGGGACTCACGAAAAACTGTTTTTT
>TRBV5-4|TRBJ1-4|-|once
CASSPGHQNEKLFF
TGTGCCAGCAGCCCGGGACACCAAAATGAAAAACTGTTTTTT
>TRBV19|TRBJ1-5|-|-
CASSPGEGPQHF
TGTGCCAGTAGTCCCGGGGAGGGTCCCCAGCATTTT
>TRBV4-3|TRBJ2-1|-|-
CASSQGSSEKYNEQFF
TGCGCCAGCAGCCAAGGCTCTAGCGAGAAATACAATGAGCAGTTCTTC
>TRBV6-2/TRBV6-3|TRBJ1-1|TRBD1|-
CASSYQTGTVTEAFF
TGTGCCAGCAGTTACCAGACAGGGACGGTCACTGAAGCTTTCTTT
>TRBV28|TRBJ2-3|TRBD2|-
CASSFSMGVSKLAGGTDTQYF
TGTGCCAGCAGTTTTTCAATGGGGGTTTCTAAACTAGCGGGAGGCACAGATACGCAGTATTTT
>TRBV28|TRBJ1-1|TRBD1|once
CASSLFGTGDTEAFF
TGTGCCAGCAGTTTATTTGGGACAGGGGACACTGAAGCTTTCTTT
>TRBV18|TRBJ2-2|TRBD1|-
CASSPQGAVTGELFF
TGTGCCAGCTCGCCACAGGGGGCGGTGACCGGGGAGCTGTTTTTT
>TRBV18|TRBJ1-2|TRBD1|once
CASSPGPGQGNGYTF
TGTGCCAGCTCACCGGGCCCCGGACAGGGGAATGGCTACACCTTC
>TRBV6-5|TRBJ2-6|-|-
CASSPNSSGANVLTF
TGTGCCAGCAGCCCAAACAGCTCTGGGGCCAACGTCCTGACTTTC
>TRBV7-2|TRBJ2-7|TRBD1|once
CASSFQGTGPYEQYF
TGTGCCAGCAGCTTCCAGGGGACAGGGCCCTACGAGCAGTACTTC
>TRBV19|TRBJ1-2|TRBD1|-
CAIRDSIYGYTF
TGTGCCATCCGGGACAGCATCTATGGCTACACCTTC
>TRBV29-1|TRBJ1-3|-|few
CSVEAWTSGNTIYF
TGCAGCGTTGAAGCGTGGACATCTGGAAACACCATATATTTT
>TRBV12-5|TRBJ2-3|TRBD2|-
CASGFGLAGIGDTQYF
TGTGCTAGTGGTTTCGGCCTAGCGGGGATTGGAGATACGCAGTATTTT
>TRBV5-1|TRBJ1-1|TRBD1|-
CASSADRGRTEAFF
TGCGCCAGCAGCGCGGACAGGGGGAGAACTGAAGCTTTCTTT
>TRBV4-2|TRBJ2-5|TRBD1|-
CASSQGGQGEKTQYF
TGTGCCAGCAGCCAAGGGGGGCAGGGGGAAAAGACCCAGTACTTC
>TRBV7-8|TRBJ1-2|-|-
CASSLVQGVLGGYTF
TGTGCCAGCAGCTTAGTTCAGGGTGTCCTTGGAGGCTACACCTTC
>TRBV11-2|TRBJ2-7|-|-
CASSSPHRAYEQYF
TGTGCCAGCAGCTCCCCCCACAGGGCCTACGAGCAGTACTTC
>TRBV9|TRBJ1-2|TRBD1|-
CASSVGGQGNHYGYTF
TGTGCCAGCAGCGTAGGGGGACAGGGGAACCACTATGGCTACACCTTC
>TRBV5-1|TRBJ2-2|TRBD2|-
CASSQLGTSGRFRDTGELFF
TGCGCCAGCAGCCAACTCGGGACTAGCGGGAGGTTTAGGGACACCGGGGAGCTGTTTTTT
>TRBV18|TRBJ1-1|TRBD1|-
CASSLGAGGKTEAFF
TGTGCCAGCTCACTAGGGGCAGGGGGTAAAACTGAAGCTTTCTTT
>TRBV7-2|TRBJ2-1|TRBD2|-
CASRGGNEQFF
TGTGCCAGCCGGGGGGGGAATGAGCAGTTCTTC
>TRBV3-1/TRBV3-2|TRBJ2-5|TRBD2|-
CASSQGSGSVMYQETQYF
TGTGCCAGCAGCCAAGGGAGCGGGAGCGTAATGTACCAAGAGACCCAGTACTTC
>TRBV5-1|TRBJ1-1|-|-
CASSFVGLTEAFF
TGCGCCAGCAGCTTTGTGGGGCTCACTGAAGCTTTCTTT
>TRBV7-3|TRBJ2-1|TRBD2|-
CASSLGLAGGNEQFF
TGTGCCAGCAGTCTCGGACTAGCGGGAGGTAATGAGCAGTTCTTC
>TRBV2|TRBJ1-5|-|once
CASTPGRGDEQPQHF
TGTGCCAGCACCCCGGGCAGGGGAGATGAACAGCCCCAGCATTTT
>TRBV24-1|TRBJ2-7|TRBD1|-
CATYGNRGAQQYF
TGTGCCACCTACGGGAACAGGGGAGCCCAGCAGTACTTC
>TRBV7-2|TRBJ1-5|TRBD1|-
CASSLLSGTGNQPQHF
TGTGCCAGCAGCTTACTTTCCGGGACAGGGAATCAGCCCCAGCATTTT
>TRBV9|TRBJ2-1|TRBD2|-
CASSAGTSGARDEQFF
TGTGCCAGCAGCGCCGGGACTAGCGGGGCCCGAGATGAGCAGTTCTTC
>TRBV29-1|TRBJ1-1|-|-
CSVEKSVEAFF
TGCAGCGTTGAAAAATCGGTTGAAGCTTTCTTT
>TRBV11-2|TRBJ2-3|-|once
CASQRSGGGTDTQYF
TGTGCCAGCCAACGGAGCGGAGGGGGCACAGATACGCAGTATTTT
>TRBV18|TRBJ2-2|-|once
CASSPPAGQWNTGELFF
TGTGCCAGCTCACCCCCGGCAGGACAATGGAACACCGGGGAGCTGTTTTTT
>TRBV18|TRBJ2-6|-|-
CASSRGSGANVLTF
TGTGCCAGCTCACGAGGGAGTGGGGCCAACGTCCTGACTTTC
>TRBV7-9|TRBJ2-1|TRBD2|-
CASSLTSGRTKGAYNEQFF
TGTGCCAGCAGCTTGACTAGCGGGAGGACAAAGGGGGCCTACAATGAGCAGTTCTTC
>TRBV4-3|TRBJ2-3|TRBD1|-
CASSQDPTGGGHSTDTQYF
TGCGCCAGCAGCCAAGATCCCACAGGGGGCGGACATAGCACAGATACGCAGTATTTT
>TRBV7-9|TRBJ1-2|-|-
CASSLARQGNYGYTF
TGTGCCAGCAGCTTAGCAAGGCAGGGGAACTATGGCTACACCTTC